Shown below are 20 T cell receptor beta chains from a single sample sequenced in a study of blood T cell repertoires in COVID-19. Assay used: immunoSEQ multiplex PCR; TCRdb lists only in-frame clones, some missing. Of some 150,000 clones detected, around 83% appear once; the ten largest clones hold roughly 3.9%. The sequenced sample consisted of peripheral blood. The receptors come from a woman older than 75 with acute or convalescent COVID-19.

The V and J genes are TRBV18 and TRBJ1-3; unclear D gene. CDR1 and CDR2 from the germline V gene are KGHSH and LQKENI. Trimming took 3 bases from V and 8 from J, leaving 11 bases between them. This CDR3 is built from 13 residues. CDR3 nucleotide sequence: TGTGCCAGCTCACCGGGTCGGCGGGACACCATATATTTT. Protein sequence: CASSPGRRDTIYF.

This chain links TRBV27 with TRBJ2-6, with D perhaps TRBD2 (6 bases). The CDR3 runs to 18 residues. The germline V gene has CDR1 MNHEY and CDR2 SMNVEV (reference sequence). V lost 6 bases, J lost 3 bases, and 21 bases lay in between. The CDR3, as DNA: TGTGCCAGCAGGGTGCTGGGCAGGGACTTGTTTGGGGCCAACGTCCTGACTTTC. Protein sequence: CASRVLGRDLFGANVLTF.

J is TRBJ2-3 and V is TRBV5-1; possibly TRBD1 for D (6 bases). This CDR3 spans 16 amino acids. Germline assignment: CDR1 SGHRS and CDR2 YFSETQ. Trimming removed 0 bases at V and 4 bases at J, with 15 bases between. CDR3 nucleotides: TGCGCCAGCAGCTTGGTCCTGGGGGCGCAATCAGATACGCAGTATTTT. Its protein is CASSLVLGAQSDTQYF.

The rearrangement joins TRBV10-1 to TRBJ2-5; the match to TRBD1 covers 10 bases. Per germline, CDR1 WNHNN and CDR2 SYGVQD (reference sequence). The CDR3 length is 15 residues. With V trimmed by 3 bases and J by 5 bases, 6 bases remained unmatched. The CDR3 bases are TGCGCCAGCAGTGAACGGACAGGGGGTGTCGAGACCCAGTACTTC. Protein product: CASSERTGGVETQYF.

The table lists this clone with a count of one. The chain is built from TRBV12-5 and TRBJ2-7; 10 nucleotides line up with TRBD1. Trimming at V came to 4 bases and at J to 2 bases, leaving 14 bases not matched to a gene. This CDR3 contains 18 residues. Germline CDR1 LGHNT, CDR2 FRNRAP. The CDR3 is CASGSEPGQGWGPYEQYF. The CDR3 DNA sequence: TGTGCTAGTGGTTCCGAACCGGGACAGGGGTGGGGCCCCTACGAGCAGTACTTC.

This chain joins TRBV4-1 and TRBJ1-1; 10 nucleotides align to TRBD1. CDR1 is MGHRA, CDR2 YSYEKL, per germline. Trimming took 5 bases from V and 1 from J; bases not matched to a gene: 7. CDR3 length: 16 amino acids. CDR3 DNA sequence: TGCGCCAGCAGCAAAACCGGGACAGGGGAGAACACTGAAGCTTTCTTT. Translation: CASSKTGTGENTEAFF.

In this sample, this clone turned up a few times. V gene TRBV11-3 combines with J gene TRBJ1-3; a possible D gene is TRBD1 (5 bases). This CDR3 region has 13 residues. Trimming removed 8 bases from V and 1 base from J, with 9 bases in between. Germline CDR1 is SGHNT and CDR2 is YENEEA. The CDR3 is CASSGGSGNTIYF. As DNA, the CDR3 is TGTGCCAGCTCGGGGGGATCTGGAAACACCATATATTTT.

The chain employs TRBV5-4 and TRBJ2-5; a possible D gene is TRBD1 (6 bases). The CDR3 length is 13 residues. The germline gives CDR1 SGHNT, CDR2 YYREEE (reference sequence). V was shortened by 4 bases and J by 7 bases, with 14 bases between the two germline ends. The CDR3 DNA follows: TGTGCCAGCAGCCAAGACATACAGGGGACCCAGTACTTC. The encoded protein is CASSQDIQGTQYF.

The gene calls are TRBV28 and TRBJ1-2; 9 bases line up with TRBD1. Germline CDR1 reads MDHEN; CDR2 reads SYDVKM. The CDR3 sequence is 13 residues long. Trimming removed 6 bases from V and 4 bases from J; junction bases left unmatched: 3. The CDR3 DNA reads as TGTGCCAGCAGCACAGGGGGCGCCTATGGCTACACCTTC. This gives the protein CASSTGGAYGYTF.

The rearrangement links TRBV7-8 to TRBJ1-2, with D tentatively TRBD1 (6 bases). Germline V gene sequence: CDR1 SGHVS, CDR2 FQNEAQ. V was trimmed by 0 bases and J by 9 bases, leaving 11 bases between them. The CDR3 loop spans 13 amino acids. DNA of the CDR3: TGTGCCAGCAGCTTAGCGGACAGCGATTGCTACACCTTC. It yields the protein CASSLADSDCYTF.

The count of this clone is one. This chain links TRBV28 with TRBJ2-6; D is perhaps TRBD1 (6 bases). The length of the CDR3 is 17 residues. The ends were cut back, 2 bases at V and 2 bases at J, with 13 bases in the middle. In germline, CDR1 is MDHEN, CDR2 SYDVKM. CDR3 sequence: CASSLPYRAAGANVLTF. CDR3 sequence (DNA): TGTGCCAGCAGTTTACCCTACAGGGCGGCTGGGGCCAACGTCCTGACTTTC. The variable domain in full, with the rest retrieved from reference TRBV28 and TRBJ2-6, is DVKVTQSSRYLVKRTGEKVFLECVQDMDHENMFWYRQDPGLGLRLIYFSYDVKMKEKGDIPEGYSVSREKKERFSLILESASTNQTSMYLCASSLPYRAAGANVLTFGAGSRLTVL.

This chain joins TRBV9 and TRBJ2-7, with TRBD1 identical over 9 bases. The length of the CDR3 is 13 residues. Germline assignment: CDR1 SGDLS and CDR2 YYNGEE. V trimming: 3 bases; J trimming: 6 bases; junction bases outside the gene matches: 4. The CDR3 DNA reads as TGTGCCAGCAGCGGGGAGACAGGGGGCGAGCAGTACTTC. Translating it yields CASSGETGGEQYF.

This chain connects TRBV11-2 to TRBJ2-7; TRBD1 matches at 7 bases. The CDR3 spans 14 residues. Germline CDR1 reads SGHAT; CDR2 reads FQNNGV. V lost 3 bases, J lost 5 bases, and 7 bases stayed unmatched. CDR3: CASSFGLQGHEQYF. CDR3 DNA sequence: TGTGCCAGCAGCTTCGGTTTACAGGGGCACGAGCAGTACTTC. Complete variable domain (other parts from reference TRBV11-2 and TRBJ2-7): EAGVAQSPRYKIIEKRQSVAFWCNPISGHATLYWYQQILGQGPKLLIQFQNNGVVDDSQLPKDRFSAERLKGVDSTLKIQPAKLEDSAVYLCASSFGLQGHEQYFGPGTRLTVT.

Ten or more counts support this clone. One junction end does not reproduce the germline sequence, and a read error may be involved. The rearrangement links TRBV6-5 to TRBJ1-6; 7 positions agree with TRBD1. CDR3 length: 13 residues. Germline V gene sequence: CDR1 MNHEY, CDR2 SVGAGI. In DNA form, the CDR3 reads TGTGCCAGTAGTTACAGGGGTAATTCACCCCTCCACTTT. Amino acid sequence: CASSYRGNSPLHF.

The rearrangement joins TRBV5-1 to TRBJ2-3; TRBD2 aligns across 12 bases. Germline V CDR1 and CDR2: SGHRS, YFSETQ. The CDR3 contains 17 residues. Trimming took 4 bases from V and 4 from J; bases not matched to a gene: 10. The CDR3 here is CASSAVGRLAGADTQYF. The CDR3 DNA is TGCGCCAGCAGCGCAGTCGGGCGACTAGCGGGGGCAGATACGCAGTATTTT.

This clone was seen once. The J gene is TRBJ1-3, the V gene TRBV6-1; TRBD1 might be the D (5 bases). Trimming stripped 2 bases from V and 1 base from J, with 9 bases between. The CDR3 is 15 amino acids. Germline assignment: CDR1 MNHNS and CDR2 SASEGT. CDR3 amino acids: CASSEQGISGNTIYF. CDR3 nucleotide sequence: TGTGCCAGCAGTGAACAGGGTATATCTGGAAACACCATATATTTT.

This clone was seen more than once but under ten times. The chain couples TRBV12-3 or TRBV12-4 to TRBJ1-5; weak D call: TRBD1 (5 bases). CDR3 size: 13 residues. V gave up 6 bases and J gave up 5 bases, with 11 bases separating them. The DNA for the CDR3 is TGTGCCAGCAGCCGGGGGGGGGATCAGCCCCAGCATTTT. It specifies CASSRGGDQPQHF.

V and J are TRBV6-1 and TRBJ1-4, with D possibly TRBD1 on 6 matching bases. The CDR3 is 15 residues long. Per the germline V gene, CDR1 is MNHNS and CDR2 is SASEGT. Deletions cut 2 bases from V and 8 bases from J, with 15 bases between. The CDR3 bases are TGTGCCAGCAGTGAATTGTACAGGGTGGGCGAAAAACTGTTTTTT. This codes for CASSELYRVGEKLFF.

This clone has a single count. J is TRBJ2-7 and V is TRBV6-6, with D possibly TRBD2 on 6 matching bases. Trimming pared 4 bases from V and 2 bases from J, leaving 15 bases between. Germline assignment: CDR1 MNHNY and CDR2 SVGAGI (reference sequence). There are 15 residues in the CDR3. CDR3: CASSSAAGTTYEQYF. As DNA, the CDR3 is TGTGCCAGCAGTTCCGCCGCGGGGACCACCTACGAGCAGTACTTC.

V and J are TRBV27 and TRBJ2-1; possibly TRBD1 for D (5 bases). V was cut by 5 bases and J by 4 bases, with 9 bases left in between. Germline V CDR1 and CDR2: MNHEY, SMNVEV (reference sequence). This CDR3 comprises 13 residues. CDR3 bases: TGTGCCAGCAGTCCGACAGTTTACAATGAGCAGTTCTTC. It specifies CASSPTVYNEQFF.